This entry features one T cell receptor (beta chain) sequence. Assay: immunoSEQ multiplex PCR; the TCRdb copy retains only in-frame clones and omits some. The sample has about 240,000 clones; 65% to 85% are singletons. The record originates from a study of Tregs in tolerant kidney transplant recipients. This CDR3 comprises 15 residues. Trimming at V came to 6 bases and at J to 3 bases, leaving 4 bases not matched to a gene. Germline-derived CDR1 and CDR2 are ENHRY and SYGVKD. The sequencing input was CD4+ T cells from blood. The chain uses TRBV10-3 and TRBJ2-6; 8 nucleotides agree with TRBD1. The sequence came from a human donor in good health. CDR3 in amino acids: CAIRGQGFGANVLTF. The CDR3 DNA is TGTGCCATCAGAGGACAGGGTTTTGGGGCCAACGTCCTGACTTTC.